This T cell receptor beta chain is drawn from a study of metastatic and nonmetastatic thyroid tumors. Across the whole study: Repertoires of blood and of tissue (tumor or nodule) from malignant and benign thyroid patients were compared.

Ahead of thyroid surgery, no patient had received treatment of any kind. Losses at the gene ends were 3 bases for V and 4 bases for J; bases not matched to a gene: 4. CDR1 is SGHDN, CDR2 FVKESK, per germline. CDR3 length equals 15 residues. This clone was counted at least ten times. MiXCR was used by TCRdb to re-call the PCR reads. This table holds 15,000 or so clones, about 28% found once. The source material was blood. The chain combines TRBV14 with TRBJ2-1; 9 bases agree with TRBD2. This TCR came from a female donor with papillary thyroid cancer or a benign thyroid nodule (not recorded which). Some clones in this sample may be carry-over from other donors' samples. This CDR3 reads CASSQAGGPYNEQFF. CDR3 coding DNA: TGTGCCAGCAGCCAGGCGGGGGGGCCGTACAATGAGCAGTTCTTC.